Following are 12 T cell receptor beta chains from one sample sequenced in a study of T cells in localized non-small cell lung cancer. Only in-frame clones appear in the TCRdb table, and some are missing; sequencing was by immunoSEQ multiplex PCR. Found here are roughly 1,700 clones, about 22% of them singletons; the top ten hold around 8%. Source: normal lung tissue next to the tumor, taken before any cancer treatment. The receptors derive from a woman aged 35-75 years with stage I lung adenocarcinoma.

This CDR3 reads CASSYARQGKEKLFF. The CDR3 DNA reads as TGTGCCAGCAGCTACGCGCGACAGGGCAAAGAAAAACTGTTTTTT. The chain is built from TRBV11-3 and TRBJ1-4, with TRBD1 identical over 7 bases. The germline CDR1 and CDR2 sequences are SGHNT and YENEEA. V was pared by 4 bases and J by 8 bases, with 10 bases of the junction left unmatched. This CDR3 is 15 amino acids long.

In its sample, this clone was seen a few times. The chain carries TRBV5-1 and TRBJ1-1; 8 bases align to TRBD1. V lost 3 bases to trimming and J lost 5 bases; unmatched junction nucleotides: 6. The germline V gene has CDR1 SGHRS and CDR2 YFSETQ. The CDR3 spans 14 residues. The CDR3 DNA reads as TGCGCCAGCAGCTACGGACAGGGCGGGACTGAAGCTTTCTTT. Protein: CASSYGQGGTEAFF. The complete variable domain, with remaining parts taken from reference TRBV5-1 and TRBJ1-1, reads KAGVTQTPRYLIKTRGQQVTLSCSPISGHRSVSWYQQTPGQGLQFLFEYFSETQRNKGNFPGRFSGRQFSNSRSEMNVSTLELGDSALYLCASSYGQGGTEAFFGQGTRLTVV.

This rearrangement joins TRBV19 to TRBJ1-6; 8 bases are shared with TRBD1. Germline CDR1 LNHDA, CDR2 SQIVND (reference sequence). The ends lost 5 bases at V and 8 bases at J; junction bases unmatched: 8. This CDR3 region has 15 residues. This CDR3 reads CASSFFGTGYSPLHF. DNA for the CDR3: TGTGCCAGTAGTTTTTTCGGGACAGGCTATTCACCCCTCCACTTT.

The chain joins TRBV10-2 to TRBJ2-1, with TRBD2 matching over 8 bases. V trimming: 0 bases; J trimming: 8 bases; junction bases outside the gene matches: 3. The CDR3 extends over 14 amino acids. Germline V lookup: CDR1 WSHSY, CDR2 SAAADI. Written as DNA, the CDR3 is TGCGCCAGCAGTGAGTCGACCGGGAGGGATGAGCAGTTCTTC. Its protein product is CASSESTGRDEQFF.

Only a few counts were recorded for this clone. The chain joins TRBV5-1 to TRBJ2-2; 11 bases align to TRBD1. This CDR3 region has 17 residues. Germline CDR1 reads SGHRS; CDR2 reads YFSETQ. V lost 0 bases and J lost 6; bases outside the gene matches: 7. The CDR3 reads CASSLDLPGQGAGELFF. In DNA, the CDR3 is TGCGCCAGCAGCTTGGATCTTCCGGGACAGGGGGCCGGGGAGCTGTTTTTT.

This clone qualifies as large. The chain employs TRBV19 and TRBJ2-1, with D tentatively TRBD2 (5 bases). The V end was cut by 3 bases, the J end by 7 bases, with 13 bases between. CDR1 is LNHDA and CDR2 is SQIVND in the germline V gene (reference sequence). The CDR3 contains 14 residues. The CDR3 nucleotides are TGTGCCAGTAGTATTCCTGCCGGGGTAAATGAGCAGTTCTTC. Residues: CASSIPAGVNEQFF. The variable domain in full, completed from reference TRBV19 and TRBJ2-1, reads DGGITQSPKYLFRKEGQNVTLSCEQNLNHDAMYWYRQDPGQGLRLIYYSQIVNDFQKGDIAEGYSVSREKKESFPLTVTSAQKNPTAFYLCASSIPAGVNEQFFGPGTRLTVL.

This chain uses TRBV19 with TRBJ1-2; 7 nucleotides agree with TRBD1. The CDR3 is 14 amino acids. J gave up 8 bases and V 5 bases, and 11 bases lay outside the gene matches. CDR1 is LNHDA, CDR2 SQIVND, per germline (reference sequence). The CDR3 reads CASSDRAFYLGYTF. The CDR3 coding sequence is TGTGCCAGTAGTGACAGGGCGTTTTATCTCGGCTACACCTTC.

A few counts support this clone. V is TRBV11-3 and J is TRBJ2-7; D unresolved. Trimming took off 6 bases at V and 7 bases at J, with 22 bases between the two ends. CDR1 SGHNT and CDR2 YENEEA come from the germline V gene. The CDR3 consists of 15 residues. DNA for the CDR3: TGTGCCAGCAGTAACCGGGCCACTCTCAATCAGGAGCAGTACTTC. Translating it yields CASSNRATLNQEQYF.

This sequence joins TRBV11-3 and TRBJ1-5; maybe TRBD1 (5 bases). This CDR3 comprises 15 residues. V was clipped by 1 base and J by 6 bases, with 13 bases between them. Germline CDR1 is SGHNT and CDR2 is YENEEA. The CDR3: CASSLVQGVGQPQHF. In nucleotides, the CDR3 is TGTGCCAGCAGCTTAGTCCAGGGTGTAGGTCAGCCCCAGCATTTT.

The V gene is TRBV15, the J gene TRBJ1-6; no clear D gene. The ends were cut back, 5 bases at V and 0 bases at J, with 8 bases in the middle. There are 15 residues in the CDR3. Germline V gene sequence: CDR1 LNHNV, CDR2 YYDKDF (reference sequence). The CDR3 bases are TGTGCCACCAGCTCACCTAGCTCCTATAATTCACCCCTCCACTTT. Encoded protein: CATSSPSSYNSPLHF.

This clone was observed a few times. The rearrangement joins TRBV9 to TRBJ1-4, with D tentatively TRBD1 (5 bases). The germline V and J ends were trimmed by 2 bases and 2 bases, with 13 bases remaining between them. This CDR3 spans 16 amino acids. CDR1 is SGDLS and CDR2 is YYNGEE in the germline V gene. The CDR3 sequence: CASSVSSGRTNEKLFF. For the CDR3, the DNA is TGTGCCAGCAGCGTCAGTTCGGGGCGGACTAATGAAAAACTGTTTTTT.

The chain links TRBV6-8 to TRBJ2-3, with D unresolved. This CDR3 has 12 residues. Trimming took off 6 bases at V and 2 bases at J, with 6 bases between the two ends. CDR1 is MNHGY, CDR2 SAAAGT, per germline. The CDR3 is CASRSHTDTQYF. The CDR3 bases are TGTGCCAGCAGATCCCACACAGATACGCAGTATTTT.